The 13 T cell receptor beta chains in this list originate from one sample, sequenced in a study of identical twins' blood T cells. Each CDR3 protein is one row after TCRdb ran MiXCR on the 5' RACE reads. The data hold a few hundred thousand distinct CDR3 sequences, with approximately 30% observed a single time. Sequenced sample: PBMCs. These receptors were collected from a woman between 18 and 50 years old in good health.

This clonotype was seen only a few times. This sequence joins TRBV20-1 and TRBJ2-1, with TRBD2 matching 8 bases. J gave up 0 bases and V 2 bases, and 6 bases lay outside the gene matches. Germline CDR1 reads DFQATT; CDR2 reads SNEGSKA (reference sequence). CDR3 size: 16 residues. This CDR3 reads CSARWERGSSYNEQFF. In nucleotides, the CDR3 is TGCAGTGCTAGATGGGAGCGGGGGAGCTCCTACAATGAGCAGTTCTTC.

A few counts support this clonotype. This chain links TRBV12-3 or TRBV12-4 with TRBJ1-5; no reliable D call. The ends were cut back, 3 bases at V and 10 bases at J, with 16 bases in the middle. This CDR3 comprises 14 residues. CDR3 sequence reads: CASSFGGEGHPQHF. The CDR3 DNA follows: TGTGCCAGCAGTTTCGGCGGGGAGGGTCATCCCCAGCATTTT.

This clonotype was picked up a small number of times. This sequence joins TRBV28 and TRBJ2-1; D gene uncertain. CDR1 is MDHEN, CDR2 SYDVKM, per germline. The CDR3 has 14 amino acids. Trimming took off 3 bases at V and 7 bases at J, with 13 bases between the two ends. DNA of the CDR3: TGTGCCAGCAGTTTTGTTAGATCGAAGAATGAGCAGTTCTTC. Translation gives CASSFVRSKNEQFF.

The V and J genes are TRBV18 and TRBJ1-1, with D unclear. Trimming cost V 3 bases and J 2 bases, with 10 bases left between them. Germline V gene data show CDR1 as KGHSH and CDR2 as LQKENI. This CDR3 region has 14 residues. The chain's CDR3 is CASSPSRLNTEAFF. For the CDR3, the DNA is TGTGCCAGCTCACCTTCGCGTCTTAACACTGAAGCTTTCTTT.

CDR3 residues: CASSLEDFHEQYF. Here the CDR3 DNA reads TGCGCCAGCAGCTTGGAGGACTTCCACGAGCAGTACTTC. This sequence joins TRBV5-1 and TRBJ2-7; weak D call: TRBD2 (5 bases). The CDR3 covers 13 residues. Trimming took off 0 bases at V and 5 bases at J, with 9 bases between the two ends. Germline lookup yields CDR1 SGHRS and CDR2 YFSETQ.

This clonotype is a singleton in its sample. The chain uses TRBV4-2 and TRBJ1-1; no reliable D call. Germline CDR1 LGHNA, CDR2 YNFKEQ. There are 16 residues in the CDR3. Trimming left V 1 base short and J 1 base short, with 13 bases between. Here the CDR3 reads CASSQAGTSGNTEAFF. CDR3 sequence (DNA): TGTGCCAGCAGCCAAGCAGGAACCAGCGGGAACACTGAAGCTTTCTTT.

The chain recombines TRBV6-2 or TRBV6-3 with TRBJ1-6; D remains ambiguous. V dropped 0 bases and J dropped 14 bases, with 11 bases sitting between them. CDR1 and CDR2 from the germline V gene are MNHEY and SVGEGT. This CDR3 has 13 amino acids. The CDR3 nucleotides read TGTGCCAGCAGTTACTCGGCGTTTGGATCCCTCCACTTT. This codes for CASSYSAFGSLHF.

This clonotype was found a few times. The CDR3 end shows no conserved phenylalanine or tryptophan, and so a read error is likely. This chain joins TRBV20-1 and TRBJ1-1; possibly TRBD1 for D (5 bases). Germline V lookup: CDR1 DFQATT, CDR2 SNEGSKA (reference sequence). The CDR3 sequence is 13 residues long. The CDR3 loop is CGARDGGNTEAFL. CDR3 coding DNA: TGCGGTGCTAGAGATGGGGGGAACACTGAAGCTTTCCTT.

In the case of this clonotype: A much larger clone lies a single base off, so this may be a read error. The chain recombines TRBV5-1 with TRBJ1-3, with TRBD1 matching 7 bases. The germline CDR1 and CDR2 sequences are SGHRS and YFSETQ. The CDR3 sequence is 14 residues long. CDR3 bases: TGCGCCAGCAGCCATACAGGGGCCGGAAGCACCATATATTTT. This translates into CASSHTGAGSTIYF.

This clonotype showed up just a few times. The genes are TRBV2 and TRBJ1-4; D is unresolved. This CDR3 is built from 13 residues. Germline assignment: CDR1 SNHLY and CDR2 FYNNEI. The V and J ends lost 7 bases and 7 bases respectively, with 13 bases between them. Here the CDR3 reads CASTARWGEKLFF. CDR3 DNA: TGTGCCAGCACTGCTCGGTGGGGTGAAAAACTGTTTTTT.

This clonotype came up a few times. The rearrangement joins TRBV11-2 to TRBJ2-2; TRBD2 agrees at 7 bases. The ends lost 9 bases at V and 5 bases at J; junction bases unmatched: 9. The CDR3 consists of 14 residues. CDR1 is SGHAT and CDR2 is FQNNGV in the germline V gene. The CDR3 DNA reads TGTGCCAGTTCCGTAGCGGGTCGAACCGGGGAGCTGTTTTTT. Translated: CASSVAGRTGELFF. Full variable domain (missing parts from reference TRBV11-2 and TRBJ2-2): EAGVAQSPRYKIIEKRQSVAFWCNPISGHATLYWYQQILGQGPKLLIQFQNNGVVDDSQLPKDRFSAERLKGVDSTLKIQPAKLEDSAVYLCASSVAGRTGELFFGEGSRLTVL.

The gene calls are TRBV5-1 and TRBJ1-1, with 10 bases lining up with TRBD1. The germline CDR1 and CDR2 sequences are SGHRS and YFSETQ. The CDR3 spans 14 residues. The V segment lost 4 bases and the J segment 5 bases; nucleotides outside the gene matches: 5. CDR3 bases: TGCGCCAGCAGCCGGGACAGGGGACCGACTGAAGCTTTCTTT. This translates into CASSRDRGPTEAFF.

Comments on this clonotype: At one end the junction does not follow the germline gene, possibly because of a read error. J is TRBJ2-7 and V is TRBV2, with TRBD2 identical over 7 bases. Germline CDR1 and CDR2: SNHLY and FYNNEI. The CDR3 extends over 12 amino acids. The CDR3 is CASSAGGRGVDF. The CDR3 DNA sequence: TGTGCCAGCAGTGCGGGAGGACGGGGAGTGGACTTC. The full variable domain, its missing parts supplied by reference TRBV2 and TRBJ2-7, is EPEVTQTPSHQVTQMGQEVILRCVPISNHLYFYWYRQILGQKVEFLVSFYNNEISEKSEIFDDQFSVERPDGSNFTLKIRSTKLEDSAMYFCASSAGGRGVDFGPGTRLTVT.